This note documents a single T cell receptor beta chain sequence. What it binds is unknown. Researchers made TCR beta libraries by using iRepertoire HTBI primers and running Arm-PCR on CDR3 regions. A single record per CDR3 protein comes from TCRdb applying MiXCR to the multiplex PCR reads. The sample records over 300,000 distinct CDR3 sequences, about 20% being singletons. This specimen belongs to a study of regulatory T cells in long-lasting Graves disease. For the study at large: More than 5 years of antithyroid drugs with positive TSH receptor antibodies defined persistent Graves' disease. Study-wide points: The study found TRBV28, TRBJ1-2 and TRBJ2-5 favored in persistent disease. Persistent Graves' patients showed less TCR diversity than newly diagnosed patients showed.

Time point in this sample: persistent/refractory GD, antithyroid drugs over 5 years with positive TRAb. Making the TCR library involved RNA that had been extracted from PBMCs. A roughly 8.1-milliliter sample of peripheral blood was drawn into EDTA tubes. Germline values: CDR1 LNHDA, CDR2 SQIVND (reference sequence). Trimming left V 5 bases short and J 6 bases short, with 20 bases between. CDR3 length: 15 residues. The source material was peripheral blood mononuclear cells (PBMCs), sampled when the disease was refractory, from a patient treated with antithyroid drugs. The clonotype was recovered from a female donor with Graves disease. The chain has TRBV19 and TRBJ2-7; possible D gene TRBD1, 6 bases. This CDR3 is CASSPYPTGNPEQYF. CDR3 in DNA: TGTGCCAGTAGTCCCTACCCGACAGGCAATCCCGAGCAGTACTTC.